The entry below gives a single T cell receptor (beta chain) sequence along with its context. These data originate in a study of PD-L1 blockade in urothelial cancer. In the study overall: It was at 3 weeks (second dose) and 6 weeks after treatment start that blood was analyzed.

Trimming took off 6 bases at V and 3 bases at J, with 14 bases between the two ends. CDR1 is ENHRY, CDR2 SYGVKD, per germline. This CDR3 comprises 14 residues. Here immunoSEQ multiplex PCR was the method, and the copy in TCRdb shows in-frame clones only, minus some. The sample contains some 97,000 clones, roughly nine tenths of which appear only once. Pretreatment sampling and on-treatment sampling together yielded between 1 and 8 samples for each patient. This sequence originates from a woman of 80 years or more with urothelial cancer. V is TRBV10-3 and J is TRBJ1-1; D unresolved. Sample: PBMCs, taken around atezolizumab (anti-PD-L1) treatment. The CDR3: CAIRSGSGYTEAFF. The CDR3 nucleotides read TGTGCCATCAGGTCCGGGTCGGGGTACACTGAAGCTTTCTTT.